This is a list of T cell receptor beta chains from one sample in a study of T cells in Graves' hyperthyroidism and ophthalmopathy. One entry per CDR3 protein, called by TCRdb with MiXCR from the multiplex PCR reads. This sample has 550,000 to 800,000 distinct CDR3 sequences, with over 15% found just once. Material for sequencing was blood. The source of these receptors is a man in his late teens or twenties with Graves' hyperthyroidism. Each CDR3 is given with its conserved first and last residue. The order of the fields is V gene, D gene, CDR3 length, J gene, CDR3 protein. D genes are given only for firm matches.

V gene: TRBV6-1; D gene: TRBD1; CDR3 length: 17; J gene: TRBJ2-1; CDR3 protein: CASSSGQALSSYNEQFF
V gene: TRBV20-1; D gene: NA; CDR3 length: 14; J gene: TRBJ2-3; CDR3 protein: CSASIDAAGYAQYF
V gene: TRBV6-4; D gene: NA; CDR3 length: 15; J gene: TRBJ2-7; CDR3 protein: CASSLTPCQPYEQYF
V gene: TRBV11-3; D gene: NA; CDR3 length: 16; J gene: TRBJ2-7; CDR3 protein: CASSPQDTTSSYEQYF
V gene: TRBV2; D gene: TRBD1; CDR3 length: 13; J gene: TRBJ2-5; CDR3 protein: CASRTTGGETQYF
V gene: TRBV24-1; D gene: NA; CDR3 length: 11; J gene: TRBJ2-1; CDR3 protein: CATSELNEQFF
V gene: TRBV6-2/TRBV6-3; D gene: NA; CDR3 length: 13; J gene: TRBJ2-7; CDR3 protein: CASSWSVAYEQYF
V gene: TRBV7-3; D gene: TRBD1; CDR3 length: 15; J gene: TRBJ2-1; CDR3 protein: CASSLLQGVIDEQFF
V gene: TRBV27; D gene: NA; CDR3 length: 15; J gene: TRBJ2-7; CDR3 protein: CASSLSQGSPYEQYF
V gene: TRBV12-3/TRBV12-4; D gene: NA; CDR3 length: 14; J gene: TRBJ2-7; CDR3 protein: CASSFLAGAREQYF
V gene: TRBV29-1; D gene: TRBD2; CDR3 length: 16; J gene: TRBJ2-1; CDR3 protein: CSVADLGTSGNNEQFF
V gene: TRBV19; D gene: NA; CDR3 length: 15; J gene: TRBJ2-1; CDR3 protein: CASSILGGPYNEQFF
V gene: TRBV7-3; D gene: NA; CDR3 length: 14; J gene: TRBJ2-2; CDR3 protein: CASSLKSGNGELFF
V gene: TRBV20-1; D gene: TRBD2; CDR3 length: 16; J gene: TRBJ2-5; CDR3 protein: CSASTPGLAAQETQYF
V gene: TRBV2; D gene: NA; CDR3 length: 12; J gene: TRBJ1-5; CDR3 protein: CASTGGDQPQHF
V gene: TRBV6-5; D gene: NA; CDR3 length: 16; J gene: TRBJ2-5; CDR3 protein: CASSYTSVDSQETQYF
V gene: TRBV27; D gene: NA; CDR3 length: 13; J gene: TRBJ2-7; CDR3 protein: CASRPGLHYEQYF
V gene: TRBV28; D gene: NA; CDR3 length: 12; J gene: TRBJ2-7; CDR3 protein: CASSPYQYEQYF
V gene: TRBV6-1; D gene: NA; CDR3 length: 12; J gene: TRBJ1-1; CDR3 protein: CASSEGGTEAFF